The T cell receptor beta chain described here comes from a study of PD-L1 blockade in urothelial cancer. At the level of the study: Individuals in the cohort had been given 0 to 3 earlier chemotherapy regimens. Among blood samples, the median T cell count was some 140,000.

Repertoires were generated with immunoSEQ multiplex PCR, while TCRdb's copy carries only in-frame clones and drops some. The sample carries about 84,000 clones, 82% recorded once. The V gene's germline CDR1 is SGHTA and CDR2 FQGNSA. CDR3 length equals 13 residues. V shed 2 bases and J shed 4 bases, with 8 bases lying between them. The genes are TRBV7-2 and TRBJ1-1, with a tentative D call TRBD1 (6 bases). Sequencing was performed on PBMCs, taken around atezolizumab (anti-PD-L1) treatment. This TCR derives from a man aged 65-85 years with urothelial cancer. This CDR3 reads CASSLQGTTEAFF. The CDR3 DNA sequence: TGTGCCAGCAGCTTACAGGGGACCACTGAAGCTTTCTTT.